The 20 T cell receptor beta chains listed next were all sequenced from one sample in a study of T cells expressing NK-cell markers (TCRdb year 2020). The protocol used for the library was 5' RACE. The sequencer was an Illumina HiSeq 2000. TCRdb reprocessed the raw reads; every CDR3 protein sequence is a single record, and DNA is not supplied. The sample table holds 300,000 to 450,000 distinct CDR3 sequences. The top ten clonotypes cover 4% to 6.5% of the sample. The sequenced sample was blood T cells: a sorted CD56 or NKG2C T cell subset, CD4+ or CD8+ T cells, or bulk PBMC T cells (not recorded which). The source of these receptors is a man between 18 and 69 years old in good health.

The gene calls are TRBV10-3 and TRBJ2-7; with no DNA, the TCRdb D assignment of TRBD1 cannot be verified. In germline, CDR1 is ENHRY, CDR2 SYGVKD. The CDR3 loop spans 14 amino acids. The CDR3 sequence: CASSSKQGSYEQYF.

CDR3 protein: CASSQGVTWGEAFF. V and J are TRBV3-1 and TRBJ1-1; TCRdb returns TRBD1, unconfirmable since there is no DNA. Germline CDR1 reads LGHDT; CDR2 reads YNNKEL (reference sequence). This CDR3 spans 14 amino acids.

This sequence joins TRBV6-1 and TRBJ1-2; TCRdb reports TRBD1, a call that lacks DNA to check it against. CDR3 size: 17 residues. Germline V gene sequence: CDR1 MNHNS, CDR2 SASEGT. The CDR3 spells CASSQLRGTGANYGYTF.

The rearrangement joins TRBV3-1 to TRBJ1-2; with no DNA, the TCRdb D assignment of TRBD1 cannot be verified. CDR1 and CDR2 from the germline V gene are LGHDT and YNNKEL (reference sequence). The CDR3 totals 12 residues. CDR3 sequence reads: CASGRGDYGYTF. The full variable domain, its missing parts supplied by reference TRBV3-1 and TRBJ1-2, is DTAVSQTPKYLVTQMGNDKSIKCEQNLGHDTMYWYKQDSKKFLKIMFSYNNKELIINETVPNRFSPKSPDKAHLNLHINSLELGDSAVYFCASGRGDYGYTFGSGTRLTVV.

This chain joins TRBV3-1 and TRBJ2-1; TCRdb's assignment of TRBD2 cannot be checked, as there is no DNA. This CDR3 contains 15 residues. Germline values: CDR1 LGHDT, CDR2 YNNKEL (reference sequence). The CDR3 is CASSKRISGPREQFF.

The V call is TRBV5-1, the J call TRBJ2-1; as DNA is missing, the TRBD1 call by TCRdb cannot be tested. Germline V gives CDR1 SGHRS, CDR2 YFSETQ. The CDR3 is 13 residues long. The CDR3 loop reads CASSLAIGRGKFF.

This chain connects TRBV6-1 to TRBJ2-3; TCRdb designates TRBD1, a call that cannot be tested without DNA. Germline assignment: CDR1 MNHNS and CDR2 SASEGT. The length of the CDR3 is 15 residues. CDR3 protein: CASNPRRGAGDTQYF.

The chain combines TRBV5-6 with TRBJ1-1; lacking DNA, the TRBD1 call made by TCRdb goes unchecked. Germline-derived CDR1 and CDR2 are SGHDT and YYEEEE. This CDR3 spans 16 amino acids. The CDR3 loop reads CASSLRGLVANTEAFF.

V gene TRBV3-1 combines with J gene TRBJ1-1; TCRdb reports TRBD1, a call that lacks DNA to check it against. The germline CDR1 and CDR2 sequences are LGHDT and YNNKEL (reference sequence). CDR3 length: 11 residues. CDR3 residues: CASSGHGGAFF.

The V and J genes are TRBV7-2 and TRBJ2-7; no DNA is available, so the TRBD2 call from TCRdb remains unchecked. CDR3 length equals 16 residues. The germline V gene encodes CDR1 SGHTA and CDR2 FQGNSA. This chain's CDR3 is CASSQTQTSGNYEQYF.

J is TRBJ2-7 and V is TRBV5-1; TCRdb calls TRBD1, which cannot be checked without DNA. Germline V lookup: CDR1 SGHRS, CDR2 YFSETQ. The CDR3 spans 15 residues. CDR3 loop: CASSLWIGTNYEQYF.

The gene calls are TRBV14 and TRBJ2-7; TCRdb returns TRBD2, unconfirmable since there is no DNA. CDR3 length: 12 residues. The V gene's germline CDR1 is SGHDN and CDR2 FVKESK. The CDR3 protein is CASSQDGTSQYF.

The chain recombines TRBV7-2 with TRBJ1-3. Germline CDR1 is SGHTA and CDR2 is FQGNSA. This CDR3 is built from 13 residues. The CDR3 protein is CASSFTPGNTIYF.

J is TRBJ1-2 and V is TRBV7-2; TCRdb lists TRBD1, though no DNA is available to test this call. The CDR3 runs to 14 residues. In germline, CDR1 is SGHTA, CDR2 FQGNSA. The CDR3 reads CASSSRGTNYGYTF.

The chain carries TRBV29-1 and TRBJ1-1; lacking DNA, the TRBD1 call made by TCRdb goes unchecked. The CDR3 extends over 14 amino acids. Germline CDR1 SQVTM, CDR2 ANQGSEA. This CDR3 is CSFRRGQFNTEAFF.

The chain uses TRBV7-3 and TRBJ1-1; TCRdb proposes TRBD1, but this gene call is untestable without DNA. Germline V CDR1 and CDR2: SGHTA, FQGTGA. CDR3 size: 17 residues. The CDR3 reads CASSSYIPGQGYTEAFF.

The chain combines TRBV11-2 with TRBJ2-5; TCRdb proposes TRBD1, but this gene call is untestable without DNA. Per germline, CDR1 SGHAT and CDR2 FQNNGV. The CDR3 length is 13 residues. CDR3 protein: CASSIGDRVTQYF.

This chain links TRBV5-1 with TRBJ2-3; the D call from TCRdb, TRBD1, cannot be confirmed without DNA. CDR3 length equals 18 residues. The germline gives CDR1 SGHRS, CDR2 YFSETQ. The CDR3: CASSAIKTTGVGTDTQYF. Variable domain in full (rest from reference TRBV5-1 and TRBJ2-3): KAGVTQTPRYLIKTRGQQVTLSCSPISGHRSVSWYQQTPGQGLQFLFEYFSETQRNKGNFPGRFSGRQFSNSRSEMNVSTLELGDSALYLCASSAIKTTGVGTDTQYFGPGTRLTVL.

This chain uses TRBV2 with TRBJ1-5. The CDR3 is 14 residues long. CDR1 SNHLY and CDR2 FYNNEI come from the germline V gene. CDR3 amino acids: CASTALNSNQPQHF.

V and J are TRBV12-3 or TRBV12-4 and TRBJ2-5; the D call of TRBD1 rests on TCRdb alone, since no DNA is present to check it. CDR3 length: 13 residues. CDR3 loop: CASSLGQVETQYF.